This T cell receptor beta chain came from a study of shared clonotypes between healthy human individuals. Germline V gene sequence: CDR1 MDHEN, CDR2 SYDVKM. V lost 4 bases to trimming and J lost 2 bases, with 27 bases between them. This CDR3 region has 20 residues. Generated by immunoSEQ multiplex PCR, the TCRdb table keeps only in-frame clones and is missing some. The sample includes 600,000 to 750,000 clones, less than 95% of them seen just once. This receptor was obtained from a man aged 18 to 35 in good health. Some clones in this sample may be carry-over from other donors' samples. Sequencing input: memory CD8+ T cells from PBMCs. Subset denoted: CD45RO+ cells pooled with CCR7-negative TemRA cells. The V and J genes are TRBV28 and TRBJ2-1; D is unclear. CDR3 amino acids: CASSYGGLGPESWPYNEQFF. DNA of the CDR3: TGTGCCAGCAGTTACGGTGGGCTAGGGCCCGAGTCTTGGCCCTACAATGAGCAGTTCTTC.